The present TCR beta chain was sequenced within a study of shared clonotypes between healthy human individuals. Study processing details: ImmunoSEQ yielded junction-only sequences lacking quality scores, so filtering differed. TCRdb's copy holds only in-frame clones and misses some; the assay was immunoSEQ multiplex PCR. For V, J and clone size, that table is used; D and trimming come from the DNA. The top ten hold 0.3% of the sample, which has roughly 570,000 clones, nearly 98% seen once. CDR3 length: 15 residues. Deletions cut 6 bases from V and 4 bases from J, with 16 bases between. Germline CDR1 is MNHEY and CDR2 is SMNVEV (reference sequence). Positive CCR7 selection of CD45RO-negative cells yielded the naive CD8 cells, and terminally differentiated effector memory CD45RA+ cells were excluded. Each of the donors was a healthy adult who was HIV-negative and had not had a recent acute infection or vaccination.

This TCR derives from a man in his thirties or forties in good health. Sequencing was performed on naive CD8+ T cells sorted from blood. The chain combines TRBV27 with TRBJ1-5; no clear D. The CDR3 reads CASSPDLRPNQPQHF. CDR3 sequence (DNA): TGTGCCAGCAGCCCAGACCTTCGACCTAATCAGCCCCAGCATTTT.